This TCR beta chain was documented in a study of shared clonotypes between healthy human individuals. The protocol was immunoSEQ multiplex PCR, while the TCRdb copy is restricted to in-frame clones and leaves out a portion. The repertoire holds over a million clones, with nearly 99% as singletons. The V segment lost 4 bases and the J segment 6 bases; nucleotides outside the gene matches: 4. Germline lookup yields CDR1 SGDLS and CDR2 YYNGEE. The CDR3 is 14 amino acids. The specimen was naive CD4+ T cells sorted from blood. As to subset: CD45RA+ positively selected. The chain links TRBV9 to TRBJ1-4; 9 nucleotides match TRBD1. The TCR sequence derives from a man younger than 40 in good health. The CDR3 loop is CASSTGGADEKLFF. CDR3 nucleotides: TGTGCCAGCAGCACAGGGGGCGCGGATGAAAAACTGTTTTTT.